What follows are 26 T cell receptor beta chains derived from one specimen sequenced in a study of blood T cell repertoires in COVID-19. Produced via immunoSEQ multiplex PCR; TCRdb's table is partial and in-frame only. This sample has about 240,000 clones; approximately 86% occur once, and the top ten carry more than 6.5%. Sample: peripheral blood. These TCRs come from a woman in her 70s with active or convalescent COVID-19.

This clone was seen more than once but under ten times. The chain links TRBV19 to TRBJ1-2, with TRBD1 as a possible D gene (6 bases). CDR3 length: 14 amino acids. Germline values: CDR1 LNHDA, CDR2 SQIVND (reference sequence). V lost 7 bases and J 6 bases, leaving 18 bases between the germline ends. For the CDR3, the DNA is TGTGCCAGTATTAAACTCGGACAGCCTGATGGCTACACCTTC. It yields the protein CASIKLGQPDGYTF.

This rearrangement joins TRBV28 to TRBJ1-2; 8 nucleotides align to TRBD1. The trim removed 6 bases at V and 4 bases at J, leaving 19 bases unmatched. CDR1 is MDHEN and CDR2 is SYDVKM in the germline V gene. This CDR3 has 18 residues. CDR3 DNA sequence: TGTGCCAGCAGCCCACCCTTACCGGGACAGGATGCCTCCTATGGCTACACCTTC. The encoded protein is CASSPPLPGQDASYGYTF.

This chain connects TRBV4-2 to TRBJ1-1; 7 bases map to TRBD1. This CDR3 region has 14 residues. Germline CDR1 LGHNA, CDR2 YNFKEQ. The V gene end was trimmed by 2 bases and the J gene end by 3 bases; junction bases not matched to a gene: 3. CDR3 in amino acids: CASSQNTGDTEAFF. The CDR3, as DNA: TGTGCCAGCAGCCAAAACACAGGGGACACTGAAGCTTTCTTT.

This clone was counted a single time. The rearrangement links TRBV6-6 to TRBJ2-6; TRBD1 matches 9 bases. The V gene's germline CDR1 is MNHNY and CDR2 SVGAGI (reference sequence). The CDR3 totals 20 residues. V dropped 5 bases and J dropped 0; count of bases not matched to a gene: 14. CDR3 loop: CASSQPRQGGTSSGANVLTF. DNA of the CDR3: TGTGCCAGCAGTCAACCAAGACAGGGGGGCACTAGCTCTGGGGCCAACGTCCTGACTTTC.

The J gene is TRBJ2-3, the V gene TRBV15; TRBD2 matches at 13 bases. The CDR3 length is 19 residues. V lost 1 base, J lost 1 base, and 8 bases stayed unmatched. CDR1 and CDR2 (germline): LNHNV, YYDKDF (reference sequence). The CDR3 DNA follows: TGTGCCACCAGCAGAGGCACTAGCGGGGGGGCAGGCGGCACAGATACGCAGTATTTT. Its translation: CATSRGTSGGAGGTDTQYF.

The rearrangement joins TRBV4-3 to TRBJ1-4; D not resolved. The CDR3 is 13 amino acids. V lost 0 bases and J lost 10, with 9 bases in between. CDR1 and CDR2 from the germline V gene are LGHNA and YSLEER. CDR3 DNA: TGCGCCAGCAGCCAAGACACCTCCGGAAAACTGTTTTTT. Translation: CASSQDTSGKLFF.

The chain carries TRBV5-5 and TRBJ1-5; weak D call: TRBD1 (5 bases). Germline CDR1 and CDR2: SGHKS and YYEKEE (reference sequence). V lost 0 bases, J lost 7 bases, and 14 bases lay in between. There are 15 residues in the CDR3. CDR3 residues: CASSLDQGMGQPQHF. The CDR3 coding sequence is TGTGCCAGCAGCTTGGATCAGGGCATGGGACAGCCCCAGCATTTT.

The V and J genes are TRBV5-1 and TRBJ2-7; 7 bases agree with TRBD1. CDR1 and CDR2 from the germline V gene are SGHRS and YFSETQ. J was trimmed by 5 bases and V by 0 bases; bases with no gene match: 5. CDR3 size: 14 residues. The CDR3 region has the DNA TGCGCCAGCAGCTTGGCCGGGACAGCCCACGAGCAGTACTTC. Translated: CASSLAGTAHEQYF.

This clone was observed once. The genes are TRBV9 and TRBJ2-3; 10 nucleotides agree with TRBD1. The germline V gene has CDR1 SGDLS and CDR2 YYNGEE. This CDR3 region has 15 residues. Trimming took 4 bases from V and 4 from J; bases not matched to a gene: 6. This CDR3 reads CASSFGTGVSDTQYF. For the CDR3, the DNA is TGTGCCAGCAGCTTTGGGACAGGGGTCTCAGATACGCAGTATTTT.

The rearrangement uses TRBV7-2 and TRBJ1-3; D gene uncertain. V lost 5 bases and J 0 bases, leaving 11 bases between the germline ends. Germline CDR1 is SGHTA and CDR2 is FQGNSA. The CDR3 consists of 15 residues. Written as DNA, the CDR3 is TGTGCCAGCAGCCGCAGACTCGACTCTGGAAACACCATATATTTT. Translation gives CASSRRLDSGNTIYF.

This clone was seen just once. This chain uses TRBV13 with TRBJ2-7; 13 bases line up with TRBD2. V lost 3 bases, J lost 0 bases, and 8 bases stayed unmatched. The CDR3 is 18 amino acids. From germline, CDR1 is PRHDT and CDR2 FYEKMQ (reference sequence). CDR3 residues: CASSFRGLAGPSSYEQYF. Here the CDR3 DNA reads TGTGCCAGCAGCTTCCGGGGACTAGCGGGACCTAGCTCCTACGAGCAGTACTTC.

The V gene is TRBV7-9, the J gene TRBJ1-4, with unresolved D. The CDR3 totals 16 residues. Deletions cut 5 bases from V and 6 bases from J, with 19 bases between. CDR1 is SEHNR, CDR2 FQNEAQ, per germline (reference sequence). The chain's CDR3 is CASSLPRGIEDEKLFF. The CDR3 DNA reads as TGTGCCAGCAGCCTTCCACGAGGGATTGAGGATGAAAAACTGTTTTTT.

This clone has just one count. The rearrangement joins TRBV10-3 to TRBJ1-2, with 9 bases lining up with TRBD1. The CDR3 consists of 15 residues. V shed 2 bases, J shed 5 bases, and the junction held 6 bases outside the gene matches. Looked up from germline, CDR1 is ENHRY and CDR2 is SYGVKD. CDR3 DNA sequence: TGTGCCATCAGTGAGGAAGGACAGGGGCGTTATGGCTACACCTTC. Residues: CAISEEGQGRYGYTF.

CDR3 loop: CASSPRTGGNYGYTF. The DNA of the CDR3 is TGTGCCAGCTCCCCCCGGACCGGGGGTAACTATGGCTACACCTTC. The chain joins TRBV18 to TRBJ1-2, with a possible D match to TRBD1 (5 bases). This CDR3 comprises 15 residues. V gave up 6 bases and J gave up 1 base, with 15 bases separating them. CDR1 KGHSH and CDR2 LQKENI come from the germline V gene.

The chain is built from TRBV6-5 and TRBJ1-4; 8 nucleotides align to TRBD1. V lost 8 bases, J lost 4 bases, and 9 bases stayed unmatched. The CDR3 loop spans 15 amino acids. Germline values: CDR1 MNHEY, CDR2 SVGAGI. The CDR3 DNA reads TGTGCCAGCCCCCTTGGACAGGGAGATAATGAAAAACTGTTTTTT. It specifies CASPLGQGDNEKLFF.

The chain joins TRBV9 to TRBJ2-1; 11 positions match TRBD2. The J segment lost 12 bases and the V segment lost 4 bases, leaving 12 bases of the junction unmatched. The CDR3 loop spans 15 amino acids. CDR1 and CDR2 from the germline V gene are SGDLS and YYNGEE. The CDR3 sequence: CASSRTSGPFGGQFF. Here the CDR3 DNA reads TGTGCCAGCAGCCGGACTAGCGGGCCCTTTGGGGGGCAGTTCTTC.

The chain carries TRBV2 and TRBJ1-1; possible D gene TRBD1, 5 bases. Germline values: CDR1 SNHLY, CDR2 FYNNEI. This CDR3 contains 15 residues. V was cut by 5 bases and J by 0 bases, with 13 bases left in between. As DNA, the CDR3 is TGTGCCAGCAGTCCTACCCAGGGCATGAACACTGAAGCTTTCTTT. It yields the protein CASSPTQGMNTEAFF.

For the CDR3, the DNA is TGCGCCAGCAGCTTTTTTAAGCGGGGGGGCCTTCTGATGGGCACCGGGGAGCTGTTTTTT. Its translation is CASSFFKRGGLLMGTGELFF. This sequence joins TRBV5-1 and TRBJ2-2, with 10 bases fitting TRBD2. The CDR3 is 20 residues long. Looked up from germline, CDR1 is SGHRS and CDR2 is YFSETQ. The V segment lost 2 bases and the J segment 4 bases; nucleotides outside the gene matches: 17.

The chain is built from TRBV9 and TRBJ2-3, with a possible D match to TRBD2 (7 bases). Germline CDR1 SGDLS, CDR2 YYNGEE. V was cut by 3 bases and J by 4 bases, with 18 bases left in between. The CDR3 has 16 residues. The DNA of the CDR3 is TGTGCCAGCAGCGCCGACACAGGGAGGGGGGCAGATACGCAGTATTTT. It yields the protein CASSADTGRGADTQYF.

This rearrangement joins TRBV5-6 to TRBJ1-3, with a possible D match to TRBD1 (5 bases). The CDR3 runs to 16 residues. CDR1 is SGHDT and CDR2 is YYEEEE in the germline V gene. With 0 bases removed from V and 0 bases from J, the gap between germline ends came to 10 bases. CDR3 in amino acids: CASSLAGGYSGNTIYF. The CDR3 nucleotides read TGTGCCAGCAGCTTGGCCGGGGGATACTCTGGAAACACCATATATTTT. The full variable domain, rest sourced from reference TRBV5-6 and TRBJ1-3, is DAGVTQSPTHLIKTRGQQVTLRCSPKSGHDTVSWYQQALGQGPQFIFQYYEEEERQRGNFPDRFSGHQFPNYSSELNVNALLLGDSALYLCASSLAGGYSGNTIYFGEGSWLTVV.

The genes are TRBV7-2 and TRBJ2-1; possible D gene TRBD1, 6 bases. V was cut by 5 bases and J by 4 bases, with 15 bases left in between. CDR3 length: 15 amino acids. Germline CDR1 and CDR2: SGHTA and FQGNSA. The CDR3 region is CASSPEQGRYNEQFF. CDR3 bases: TGTGCCAGCAGCCCAGAACAGGGTAGGTACAATGAGCAGTTCTTC.

CDR3 loop: CASTPGTGVQPQHF. CDR3 bases: TGTGCCAGCACCCCCGGGACAGGGGTTCAGCCCCAGCATTTT. The rearrangement joins TRBV27 to TRBJ1-5, with 10 bases matching TRBD1. Per germline, CDR1 MNHEY and CDR2 SMNVEV (reference sequence). CDR3 length equals 14 residues. V lost 7 bases to trimming and J lost 6 bases; unmatched junction nucleotides: 6.

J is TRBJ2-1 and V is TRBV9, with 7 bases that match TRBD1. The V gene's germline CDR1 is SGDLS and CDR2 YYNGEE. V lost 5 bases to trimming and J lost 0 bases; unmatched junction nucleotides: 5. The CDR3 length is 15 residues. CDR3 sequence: CASSRDSLSYNEQFF. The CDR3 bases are TGTGCCAGCAGTCGGGACAGCCTCTCCTACAATGAGCAGTTCTTC.

The CDR3 region is CASSPGISEAYGYTF. The CDR3 bases are TGTGCCAGCAGTCCGGGGATATCGGAAGCCTATGGCTACACCTTC. The rearrangement links TRBV27 to TRBJ1-2; D is uncertain. With 5 bases removed from V and 4 bases from J, the gap between germline ends came to 17 bases. The CDR3 runs 15 residues. The germline V gene has CDR1 MNHEY and CDR2 SMNVEV (reference sequence).

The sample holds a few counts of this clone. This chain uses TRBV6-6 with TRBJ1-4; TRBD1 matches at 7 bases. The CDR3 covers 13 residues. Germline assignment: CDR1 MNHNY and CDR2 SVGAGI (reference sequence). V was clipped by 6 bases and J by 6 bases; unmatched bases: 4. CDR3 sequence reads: CASRGTVDEKLFF. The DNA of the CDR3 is TGTGCCAGCAGAGGGACAGTGGATGAAAAACTGTTTTTT.

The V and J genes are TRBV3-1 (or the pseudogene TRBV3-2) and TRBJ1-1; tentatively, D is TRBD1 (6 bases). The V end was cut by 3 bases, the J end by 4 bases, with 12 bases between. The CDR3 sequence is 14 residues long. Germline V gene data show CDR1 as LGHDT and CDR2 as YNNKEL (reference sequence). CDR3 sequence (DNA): TGTGCCAGCAGCCAGCAACAGGGTATCACTGAAGCTTTCTTT. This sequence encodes CASSQQQGITEAFF.